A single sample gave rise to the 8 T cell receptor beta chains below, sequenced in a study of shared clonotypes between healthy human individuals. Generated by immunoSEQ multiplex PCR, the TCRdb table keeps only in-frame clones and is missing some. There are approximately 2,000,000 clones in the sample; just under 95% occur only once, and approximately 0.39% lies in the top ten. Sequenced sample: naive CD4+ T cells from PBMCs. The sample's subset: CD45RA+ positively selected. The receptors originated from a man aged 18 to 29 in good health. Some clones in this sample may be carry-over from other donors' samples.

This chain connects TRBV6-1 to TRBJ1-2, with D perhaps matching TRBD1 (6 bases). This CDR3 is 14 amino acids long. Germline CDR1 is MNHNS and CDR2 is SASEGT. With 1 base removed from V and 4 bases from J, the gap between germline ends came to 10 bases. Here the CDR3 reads CASSEVQGFYGYTF. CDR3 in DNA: TGTGCCAGCAGTGAAGTTCAGGGGTTCTATGGCTACACCTTC.

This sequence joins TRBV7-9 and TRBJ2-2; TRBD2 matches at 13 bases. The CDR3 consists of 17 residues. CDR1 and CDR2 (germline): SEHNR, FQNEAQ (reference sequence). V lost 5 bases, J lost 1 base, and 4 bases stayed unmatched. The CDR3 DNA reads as TGTGCCAGCAGCCCACGACTAGCGGGAGGGAACACCGGGGAGCTGTTTTTT. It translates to CASSPRLAGGNTGELFF. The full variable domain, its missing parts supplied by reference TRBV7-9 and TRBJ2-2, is DTGVSQNPRHKITKRGQNVTFRCDPISEHNRLYWYRQTLGQGPEFLTYFQNEAQLEKSRLLSDRFSAERPKGSFSTLEIQRTEQGDSAMYLCASSPRLAGGNTGELFFGEGSRLTVL.

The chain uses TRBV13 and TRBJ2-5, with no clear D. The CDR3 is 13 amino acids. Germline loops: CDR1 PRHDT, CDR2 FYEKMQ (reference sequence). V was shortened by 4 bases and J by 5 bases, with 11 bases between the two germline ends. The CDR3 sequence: CASSSDWLETQYF. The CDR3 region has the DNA TGTGCCAGCAGCTCCGATTGGTTGGAGACCCAGTACTTC.

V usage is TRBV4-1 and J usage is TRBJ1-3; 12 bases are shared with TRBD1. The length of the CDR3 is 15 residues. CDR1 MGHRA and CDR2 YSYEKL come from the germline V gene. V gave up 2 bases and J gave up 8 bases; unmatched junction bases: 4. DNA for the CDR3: TGCGCCAGCAGCCAACCGGGACAGGGGGCTCACACCATATATTTT. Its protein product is CASSQPGQGAHTIYF.

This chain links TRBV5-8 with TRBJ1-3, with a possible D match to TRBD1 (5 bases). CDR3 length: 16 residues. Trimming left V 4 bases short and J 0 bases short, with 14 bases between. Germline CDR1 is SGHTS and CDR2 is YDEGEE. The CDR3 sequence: CASSARQFLSGNTIYF. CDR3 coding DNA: TGTGCCAGCAGCGCAAGACAGTTTCTCTCTGGAAACACCATATATTTT. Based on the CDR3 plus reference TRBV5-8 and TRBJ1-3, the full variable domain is EAGVTQSPTHLIKTRGQQATLRCSPISGHTSVYWYQQALGLGLQFLLWYDEGEERNRGNFPPRFSGRQFPNYSSELNVNALELEDSALYLCASSARQFLSGNTIYFGEGSWLTVV.

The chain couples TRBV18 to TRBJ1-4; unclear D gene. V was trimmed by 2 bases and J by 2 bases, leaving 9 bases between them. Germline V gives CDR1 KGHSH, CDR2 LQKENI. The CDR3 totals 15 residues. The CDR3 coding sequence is TGTGCCAGCTCACCATATACGGGGACTAATGAAAAACTGTTTTTT. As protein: CASSPYTGTNEKLFF.

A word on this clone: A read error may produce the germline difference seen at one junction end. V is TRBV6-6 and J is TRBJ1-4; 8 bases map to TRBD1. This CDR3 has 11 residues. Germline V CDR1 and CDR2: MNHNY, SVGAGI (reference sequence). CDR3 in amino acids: CASRSGGTGPF. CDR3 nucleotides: TGTGCCAGCAGGTCGGGGGGGACAGGACCTTTT.

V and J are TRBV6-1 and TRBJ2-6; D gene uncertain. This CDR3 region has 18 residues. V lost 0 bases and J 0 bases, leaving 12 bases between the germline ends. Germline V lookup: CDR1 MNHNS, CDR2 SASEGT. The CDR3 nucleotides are TGTGCCAGCAGTGAAGCGGCCTTCCCATACTCTGGGGCCAACGTCCTGACTTTC. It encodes CASSEAAFPYSGANVLTF.